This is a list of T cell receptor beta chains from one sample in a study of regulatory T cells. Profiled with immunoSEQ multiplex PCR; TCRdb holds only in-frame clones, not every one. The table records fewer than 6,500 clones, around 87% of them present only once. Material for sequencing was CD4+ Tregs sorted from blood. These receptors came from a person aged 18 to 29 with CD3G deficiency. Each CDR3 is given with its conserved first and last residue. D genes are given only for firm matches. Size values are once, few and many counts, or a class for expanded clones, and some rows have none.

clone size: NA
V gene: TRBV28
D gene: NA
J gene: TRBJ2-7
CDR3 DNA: TGTGCCAGCAGCCTTAGAGACGAGCAGTACTTC
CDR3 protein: CASSLRDEQYF

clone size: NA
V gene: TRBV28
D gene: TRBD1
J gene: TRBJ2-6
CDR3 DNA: TGTGCCAGCAGTCCCTCACAGGGGGCTGGGGCCAACGTCCTGACTTTC
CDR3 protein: CASSPSQGAGANVLTF

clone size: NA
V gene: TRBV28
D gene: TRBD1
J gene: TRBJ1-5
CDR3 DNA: TGTGCCAGCAGTACTAGACAGGGCCTTAGCAATCAGCCCCAGCATTTT
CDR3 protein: CASSTRQGLSNQPQHF

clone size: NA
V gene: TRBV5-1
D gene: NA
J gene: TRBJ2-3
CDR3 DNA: TGCGCCAGCAGCTTGGACGCCACAGATACGCAGTATTTT
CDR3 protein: CASSLDATDTQYF

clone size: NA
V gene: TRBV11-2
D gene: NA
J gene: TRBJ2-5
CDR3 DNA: TGTGCCAGCAGCACGCGACTATCAGCCCAAGAGACCCAGTACTTC
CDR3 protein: CASSTRLSAQETQYF

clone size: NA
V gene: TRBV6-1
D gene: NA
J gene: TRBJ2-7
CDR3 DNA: TGTGCCAGCAGTGACCAGCCAGTCCACTACGAGCAGTACTTC
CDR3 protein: CASSDQPVHYEQYF

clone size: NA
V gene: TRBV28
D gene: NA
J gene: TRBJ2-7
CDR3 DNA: TGTGCCAGCAGTTTAGGAATAATGGGCGAGCAGTACTTC
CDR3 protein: CASSLGIMGEQYF

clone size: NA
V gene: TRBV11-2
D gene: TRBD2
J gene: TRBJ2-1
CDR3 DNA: TGTGCCAGCAGCTTAAGAGGACTAGCGGGAGGTCTCCATTCCAATGAGCAGTTCTTC
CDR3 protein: CASSLRGLAGGLHSNEQFF

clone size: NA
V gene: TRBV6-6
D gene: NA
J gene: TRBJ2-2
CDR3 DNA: TGTGCCAGTTCCTTGGGGGGGCCGAACACCGGGGAGCTGTTTTTT
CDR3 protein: CASSLGGPNTGELFF

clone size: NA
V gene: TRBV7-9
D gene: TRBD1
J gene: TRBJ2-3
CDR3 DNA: TGTGCCAGCAGCTCGGACAGGGCTGAGAATACGCAGTATTTT
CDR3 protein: CASSSDRAENTQYF

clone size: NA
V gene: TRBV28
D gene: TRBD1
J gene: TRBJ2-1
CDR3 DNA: TGTGCCAGCACCCCAAACCCCGGACAGGGCTACAATGAGCAGTTCTTC
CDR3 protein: CASTPNPGQGYNEQFF

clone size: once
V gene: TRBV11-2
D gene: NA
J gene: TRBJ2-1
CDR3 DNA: TGTGCCAGCAGCTTAGGAGGCCAGTTTGAGCAGTTCTTC
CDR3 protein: CASSLGGQFEQFF

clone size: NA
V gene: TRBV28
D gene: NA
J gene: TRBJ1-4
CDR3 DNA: TGTGCCAGCAGTCGCCGTGGGGGAGGAAAACTGTTTTTT
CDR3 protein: CASSRRGGGKLFF

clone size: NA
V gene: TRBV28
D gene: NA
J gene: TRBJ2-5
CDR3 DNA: TGTGCCAGCAGTTTAGATAAAAGGCAGTACTTC
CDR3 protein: CASSLDKRQYF

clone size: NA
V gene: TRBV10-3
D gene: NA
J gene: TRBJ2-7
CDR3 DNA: TGTGCCATCAGTGAGGGACAGCCCTACGAGCAGTACTTC
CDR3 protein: CAISEGQPYEQYF

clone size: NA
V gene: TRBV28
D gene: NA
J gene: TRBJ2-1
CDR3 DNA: TGTGCCAGCAGTCCCCAGGGGATTAACAATGAGCAGTTCTTC
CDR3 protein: CASSPQGINNEQFF

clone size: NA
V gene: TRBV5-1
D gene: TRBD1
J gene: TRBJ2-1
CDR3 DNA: TGCGCCAGCAGCCTTCCGGGACAGGGCGTTTCCAGTGAGCAGTTCTTC
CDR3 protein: CASSLPGQGVSSEQFF

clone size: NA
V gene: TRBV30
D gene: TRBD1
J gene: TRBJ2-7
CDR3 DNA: TGTGCCTGGAGTGTACCCACTGGCAGGGGGTCTAGCGAGCAGTACTTC
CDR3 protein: CAWSVPTGRGSSEQYF